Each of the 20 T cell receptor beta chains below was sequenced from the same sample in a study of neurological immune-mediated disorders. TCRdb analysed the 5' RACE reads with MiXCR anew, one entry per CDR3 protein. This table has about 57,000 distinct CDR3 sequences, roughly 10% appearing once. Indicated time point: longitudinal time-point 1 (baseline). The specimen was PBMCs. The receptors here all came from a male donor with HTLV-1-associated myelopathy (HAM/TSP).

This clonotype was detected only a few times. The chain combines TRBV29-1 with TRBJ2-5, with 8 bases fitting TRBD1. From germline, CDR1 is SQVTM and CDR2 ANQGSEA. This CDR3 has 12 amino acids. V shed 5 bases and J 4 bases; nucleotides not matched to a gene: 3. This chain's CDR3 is CSVRTGTETQYF. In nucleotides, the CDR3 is TGCAGCGTTCGGACAGGGACAGAGACCCAGTACTTC.

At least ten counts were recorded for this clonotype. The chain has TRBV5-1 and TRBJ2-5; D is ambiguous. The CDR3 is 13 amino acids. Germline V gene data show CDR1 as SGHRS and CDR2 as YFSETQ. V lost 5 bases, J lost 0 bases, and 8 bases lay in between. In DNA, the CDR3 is TGCGCCAGCAGTTGGGGATACCAAGAGACCCAGTACTTC. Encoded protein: CASSWGYQETQYF. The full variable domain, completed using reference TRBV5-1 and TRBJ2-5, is KAGVTQTPRYLIKTRGQQVTLSCSPISGHRSVSWYQQTPGQGLQFLFEYFSETQRNKGNFPGRFSGRQFSNSRSEMNVSTLELGDSALYLCASSWGYQETQYFGPGTRLLVL.

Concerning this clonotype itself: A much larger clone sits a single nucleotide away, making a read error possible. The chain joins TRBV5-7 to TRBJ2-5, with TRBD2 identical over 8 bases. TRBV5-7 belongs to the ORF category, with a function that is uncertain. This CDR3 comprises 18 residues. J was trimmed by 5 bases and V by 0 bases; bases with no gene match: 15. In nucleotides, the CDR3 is TGTGCCAGCAGCTTGGTGGGATTACTAGCGGTCGTTGGGGAGACCCAGTACTTC. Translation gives CASSLVGLLAVVGETQYF.

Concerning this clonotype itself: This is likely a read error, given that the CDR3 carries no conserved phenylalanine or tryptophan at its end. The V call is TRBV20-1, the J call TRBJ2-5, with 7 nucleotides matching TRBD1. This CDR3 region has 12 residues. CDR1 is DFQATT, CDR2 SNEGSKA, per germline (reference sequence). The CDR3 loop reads CSARAGGETQYL. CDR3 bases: TGCAGTGCTAGGGCAGGGGGAGAGACACAGTACTTA.

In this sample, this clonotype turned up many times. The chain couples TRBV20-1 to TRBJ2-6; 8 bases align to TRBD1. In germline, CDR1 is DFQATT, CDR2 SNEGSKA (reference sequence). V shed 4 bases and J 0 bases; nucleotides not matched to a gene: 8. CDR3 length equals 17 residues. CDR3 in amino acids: CSANQGAVGSGANVLTF. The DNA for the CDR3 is TGCAGTGCTAACCAGGGGGCGGTCGGCTCTGGGGCCAACGTCCTGACTTTC.

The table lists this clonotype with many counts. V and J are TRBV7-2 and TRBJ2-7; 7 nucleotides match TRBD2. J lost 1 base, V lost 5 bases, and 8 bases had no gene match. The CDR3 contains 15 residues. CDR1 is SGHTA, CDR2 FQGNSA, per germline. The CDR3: CASSPQMGGSYEQYF. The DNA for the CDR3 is TGTGCCAGCAGCCCACAGATGGGGGGGTCCTACGAGCAGTACTTC.

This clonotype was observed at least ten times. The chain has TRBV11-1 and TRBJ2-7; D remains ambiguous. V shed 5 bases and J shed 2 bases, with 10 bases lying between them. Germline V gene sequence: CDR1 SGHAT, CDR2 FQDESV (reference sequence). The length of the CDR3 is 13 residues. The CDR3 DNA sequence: TGTGCCAGCAGCGGTACTGTAACCTACGAGCAGTACTTC. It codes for CASSGTVTYEQYF. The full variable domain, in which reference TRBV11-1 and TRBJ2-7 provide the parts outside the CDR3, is EAEVAQSPRYKITEKSQAVAFWCDPISGHATLYWYRQILGQGPELLVQFQDESVVDDSQLPKDRFSAERLKGVDSTLKIQPAELGDSAMYLCASSGTVTYEQYFGPGTRLTVT.

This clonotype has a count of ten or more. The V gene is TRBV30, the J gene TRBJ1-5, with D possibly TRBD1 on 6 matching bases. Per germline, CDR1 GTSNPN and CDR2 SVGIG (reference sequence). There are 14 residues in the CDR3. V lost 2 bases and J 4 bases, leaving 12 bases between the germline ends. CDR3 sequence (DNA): TGTGCCTGGAGTCCAGGGGCGGGAAATCAGCCCCAGCATTTT. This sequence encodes CAWSPGAGNQPQHF.

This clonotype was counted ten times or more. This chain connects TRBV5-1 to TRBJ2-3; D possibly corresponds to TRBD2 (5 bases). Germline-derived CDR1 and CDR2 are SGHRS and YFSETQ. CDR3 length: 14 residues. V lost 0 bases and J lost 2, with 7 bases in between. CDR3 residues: CASSLERFTDTQYF. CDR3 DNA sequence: TGCGCCAGCAGCTTGGAGCGGTTCACAGATACGCAGTATTTT.

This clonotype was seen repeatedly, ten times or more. The CDR3 DNA follows: TGTGCCAGCAGCCCACCCCACGGGCGGGGGGGCCAAGATACGCAGTATTTT. Translated: CASSPPHGRGGQDTQYF. The V gene is TRBV7-9, the J gene TRBJ2-3; 9 nucleotides agree with TRBD2. The V gene end was trimmed by 5 bases and the J gene end by 5 bases; junction bases not matched to a gene: 14. CDR1 is SEHNR and CDR2 is FQNEAQ in the germline V gene (reference sequence). CDR3 length: 17 amino acids.

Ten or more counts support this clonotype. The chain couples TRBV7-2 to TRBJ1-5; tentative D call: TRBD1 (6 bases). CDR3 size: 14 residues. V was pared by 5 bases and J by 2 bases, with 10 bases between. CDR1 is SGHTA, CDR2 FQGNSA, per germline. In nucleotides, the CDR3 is TGTGCCAGCAGCCCGACAGGCGGCAATCAGCCCCAGCATTTT. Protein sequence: CASSPTGGNQPQHF.

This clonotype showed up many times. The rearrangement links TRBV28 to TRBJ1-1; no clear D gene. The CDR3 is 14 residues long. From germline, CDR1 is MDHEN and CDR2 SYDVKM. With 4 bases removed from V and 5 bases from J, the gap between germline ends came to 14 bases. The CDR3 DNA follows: TGTGCCAGCAGTTCCCAGATTGTGGGGACTGAAGCTTTCTTT. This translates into CASSSQIVGTEAFF.

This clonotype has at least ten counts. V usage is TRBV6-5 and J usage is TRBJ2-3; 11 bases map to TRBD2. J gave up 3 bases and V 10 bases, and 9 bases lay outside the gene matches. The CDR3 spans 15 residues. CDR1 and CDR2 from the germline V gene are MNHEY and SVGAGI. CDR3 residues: CATTLAGGPTDTQYF. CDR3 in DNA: TGTGCCACCACCTTAGCGGGGGGGCCGACAGATACGCAGTATTTT.

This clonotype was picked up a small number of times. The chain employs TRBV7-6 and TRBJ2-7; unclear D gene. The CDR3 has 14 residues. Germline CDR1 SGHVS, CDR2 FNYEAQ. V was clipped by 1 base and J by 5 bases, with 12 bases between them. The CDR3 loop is CASSLEIPPDEQYF. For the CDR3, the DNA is TGTGCCAGCAGCTTAGAGATCCCCCCCGACGAGCAGTACTTC.

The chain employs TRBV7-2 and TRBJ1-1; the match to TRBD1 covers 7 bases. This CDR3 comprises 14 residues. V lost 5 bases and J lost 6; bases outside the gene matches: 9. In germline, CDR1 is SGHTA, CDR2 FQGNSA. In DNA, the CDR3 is TGTGCCAGCAGCGCCAGACAGGGAGCTCCTGAAGCTTTCTTT. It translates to CASSARQGAPEAFF.

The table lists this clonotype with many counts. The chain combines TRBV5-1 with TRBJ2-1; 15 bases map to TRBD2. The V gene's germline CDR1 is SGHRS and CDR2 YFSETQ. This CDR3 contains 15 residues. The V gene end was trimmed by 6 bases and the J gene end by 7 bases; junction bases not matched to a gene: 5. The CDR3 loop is CASTEGTSGGNEQFF. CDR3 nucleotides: TGCGCCAGCACTGAGGGGACTAGCGGGGGGAATGAGCAGTTCTTC.

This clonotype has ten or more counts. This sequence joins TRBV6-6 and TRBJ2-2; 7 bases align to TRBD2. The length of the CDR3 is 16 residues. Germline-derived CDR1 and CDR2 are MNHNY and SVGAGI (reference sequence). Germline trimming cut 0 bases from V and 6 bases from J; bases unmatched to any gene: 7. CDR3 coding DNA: TGTGCCAGCAGTTACTCTGTGGCAGGGAGGGCCGGGGAGCTGTTTTTT. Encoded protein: CASSYSVAGRAGELFF.

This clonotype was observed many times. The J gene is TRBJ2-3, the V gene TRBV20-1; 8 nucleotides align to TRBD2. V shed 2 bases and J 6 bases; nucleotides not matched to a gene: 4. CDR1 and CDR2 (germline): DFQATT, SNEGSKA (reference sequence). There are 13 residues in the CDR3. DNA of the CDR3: TGCAGTGCTAGAATAGCGGGGTTTGATACGCAGTATTTT. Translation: CSARIAGFDTQYF.

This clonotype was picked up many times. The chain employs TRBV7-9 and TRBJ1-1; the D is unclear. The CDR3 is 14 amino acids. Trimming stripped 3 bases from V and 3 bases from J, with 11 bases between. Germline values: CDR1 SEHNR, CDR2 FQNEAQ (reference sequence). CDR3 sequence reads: CASSFIGPYTEAFF. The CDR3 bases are TGTGCCAGCAGCTTTATCGGGCCGTACACTGAAGCTTTCTTT.

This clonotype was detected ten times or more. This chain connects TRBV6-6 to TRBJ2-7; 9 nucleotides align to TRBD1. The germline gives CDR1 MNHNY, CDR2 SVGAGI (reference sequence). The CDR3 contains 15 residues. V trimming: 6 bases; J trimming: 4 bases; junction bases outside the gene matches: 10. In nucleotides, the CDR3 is TGTGCCAGCAGAATACCAGGACAGGGGCGTTACGAGCAGTACTTC. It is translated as CASRIPGQGRYEQYF.